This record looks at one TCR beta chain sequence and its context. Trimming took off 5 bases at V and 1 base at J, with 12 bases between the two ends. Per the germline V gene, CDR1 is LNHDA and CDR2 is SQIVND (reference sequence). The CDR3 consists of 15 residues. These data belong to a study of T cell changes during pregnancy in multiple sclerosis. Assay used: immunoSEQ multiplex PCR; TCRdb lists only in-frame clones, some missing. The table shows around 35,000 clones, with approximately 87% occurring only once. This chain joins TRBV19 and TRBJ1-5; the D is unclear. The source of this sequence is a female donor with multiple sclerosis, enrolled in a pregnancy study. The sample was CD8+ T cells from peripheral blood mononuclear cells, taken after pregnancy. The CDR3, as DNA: TGTGCCAGTAGTCCGAGGTACGTAAGCAATCAGCCCCAGCATTTT. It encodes CASSPRYVSNQPQHF.